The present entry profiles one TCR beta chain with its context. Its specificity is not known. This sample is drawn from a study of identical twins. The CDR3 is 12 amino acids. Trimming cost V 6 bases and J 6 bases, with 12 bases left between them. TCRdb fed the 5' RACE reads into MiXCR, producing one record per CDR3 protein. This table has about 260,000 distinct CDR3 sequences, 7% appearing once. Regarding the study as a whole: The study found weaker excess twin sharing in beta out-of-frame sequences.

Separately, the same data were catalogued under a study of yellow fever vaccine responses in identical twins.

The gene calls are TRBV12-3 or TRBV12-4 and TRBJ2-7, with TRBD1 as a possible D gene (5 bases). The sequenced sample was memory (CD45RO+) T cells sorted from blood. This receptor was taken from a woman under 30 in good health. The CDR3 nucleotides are TGTGCCAGCAGCCTAGGACACCCCGAGCAGTACTTC. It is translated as CASSLGHPEQYF.